Each of the 30 T cell receptor beta chains below was sequenced from the same sample in a study of CD8+ T cells in alopecia areata. As for treatment: oral pan-JAK inhibitor, 5-10 mg twice daily. Extraction of RNA preceded its reverse transcription into cDNA, which served as the sequencing template. The protocol was immunoSEQ multiplex PCR, while the TCRdb copy is restricted to in-frame clones and leaves out a portion. The sample has over 150,000 clones; around half are singletons. Sequencing was performed on CD8+ T cells sorted from blood, taken at week 24, from a patient treated with tofacitinib. The source is a human donor with alopecia areata.

The V gene is TRBV29-1, the J gene TRBJ2-7; D call uncertain. Per the germline V gene, CDR1 is SQVTM and CDR2 is ANQGSEA. The CDR3 is 10 residues long. The germline V and J ends were trimmed by 2 bases and 6 bases, with 5 bases remaining between them. CDR3 DNA: TGCAGCGTTGAAACCCCCGAGCAGTACTTC. It yields the protein CSVETPEQYF.

This rearrangement joins TRBV4-1 to TRBJ2-7; TRBD2 agrees at 8 bases. J lost 1 base, V lost 3 bases, and 5 bases had no gene match. This CDR3 has 15 residues. Germline values: CDR1 MGHRA, CDR2 YSYEKL. The CDR3 spells CASSHPSGGSYEQYF. The CDR3 bases are TGCGCCAGCAGCCACCCAAGCGGGGGATCCTACGAGCAGTACTTC.

V gene TRBV11-2 combines with J gene TRBJ1-6, with 10 bases identical to TRBD1. The germline V gene has CDR1 SGHAT and CDR2 FQNNGV. This CDR3 contains 15 residues. With 3 bases clipped from V and 9 bases from J, the junction kept 5 bases outside the gene matches. In DNA form, the CDR3 reads TGTGCCAGCAGCTTGAAGACAGGGGGCGGTTCACCCCTCCACTTT. Translating it yields CASSLKTGGGSPLHF.

The table lists this clone with a few counts. In DNA, the CDR3 is TGTGCCAGCAGTGAATTGGGGGAGGGTGAGCAGTTCTTC. It specifies CASSELGEGEQFF. The chain links TRBV25-1 to TRBJ2-1; 7 bases fit TRBD2. Germline trimming cut 1 base from V and 9 bases from J; bases unmatched to any gene: 3. The germline gives CDR1 MGHDK, CDR2 SYGVNS. CDR3 length: 13 residues.

The rearrangement uses TRBV5-6 and TRBJ1-1; 9 positions agree with TRBD1. The germline V gene has CDR1 SGHDT and CDR2 YYEEEE. V gave up 3 bases and J gave up 1 base; unmatched junction bases: 4. This CDR3 is 15 amino acids long. CDR3 bases: TGTGCCAGCAGCTGGGGGACAGGGACGAACACTGAAGCTTTCTTT. As protein: CASSWGTGTNTEAFF. The full variable domain, its missing parts supplied by reference TRBV5-6 and TRBJ1-1, is DAGVTQSPTHLIKTRGQQVTLRCSPKSGHDTVSWYQQALGQGPQFIFQYYEEEERQRGNFPDRFSGHQFPNYSSELNVNALLLGDSALYLCASSWGTGTNTEAFFGQGTRLTVV.

This clone was detected only once. One end of the junction varies from germline; a read error may be responsible. This CDR3 is CAWSTGQGDPSGF. The CDR3 region has the DNA TGTGCCTGGAGTACAGGACAGGGGGACCCATCAGGTTTT. V usage is TRBV30 and J usage is TRBJ2-3, with TRBD1 matching 10 bases. The CDR3 loop spans 13 amino acids. Germline V gene sequence: CDR1 GTSNPN, CDR2 SVGIG (reference sequence). The full variable domain, its missing parts supplied by reference TRBV30 and TRBJ2-3, is SQTIHQWPATLVQPVGSPLSLECTVEGTSNPNLYWYRQAAGRGLQLLFYSVGIGQISSEVPQNLSASRPQDRQFILSSKKLLLSDSGFYLCAWSTGQGDPSGFGPGTRLTVL.

The chain is built from TRBV4-1 and TRBJ2-3, with D possibly being TRBD1 (6 bases). The CDR3 contains 15 residues. The V gene's germline CDR1 is MGHRA and CDR2 YSYEKL. V was shortened by 1 base and J by 4 bases, with 12 bases between the two germline ends. The CDR3 nucleotides are TGCGCCAGCAGCCAAGCAACAGGGCAAGCAGATACGCAGTATTTT. Translating gives CASSQATGQADTQYF.

The J gene is TRBJ2-7, the V gene TRBV7-7; D could derive from TRBD1 or TRBD2 (6 bases each). The CDR3 spans 13 residues. V was pared by 4 bases and J by 4 bases, with 11 bases between. CDR1 and CDR2 from the germline V gene are SSHAT and FNYEAQ (reference sequence). CDR3 in DNA: TGTGCCAGCAGCTCCGGGGGCGGTTACGAGCAGTACTTC. Its protein is CASSSGGGYEQYF.

Turning to this clone: A read error may be the cause here, since a much bigger clone is one base away. This chain connects TRBV7-2 to TRBJ2-3, with TRBD2 matching over 7 bases. The germline V gene encodes CDR1 SGHTA and CDR2 FQGNSA. V was clipped by 0 bases and J by 3 bases; unmatched bases: 0. CDR3 size: 14 residues. The CDR3 DNA sequence: TGTGCCAGCAGCTTAGCCGGGGGGACAGATACGCAGTATTTT. It translates to CASSLAGGTDTQYF. The whole variable domain, filled in from reference TRBV7-2 and TRBJ2-3, reads GAGVSQSPSNKVTEKGKDVELRCDPISGHTALYWYRQSLGQGLEFLIYFQGNSAPDKSGLPSDRFSAERTGGSVSTLTIQRTQQEDSAVYLCASSLAGGTDTQYFGPGTRLTVL.

This chain uses TRBV6-6 with TRBJ2-3; the D call may be TRBD1 or TRBD2 (5 bases each). V lost 7 bases to trimming and J lost 4 bases, with 21 bases between them. Germline V CDR1 and CDR2: MNHNY, SVGAGI (reference sequence). This CDR3 has 16 residues. CDR3 loop: CASIPHGTMSADTQYF. The CDR3, as DNA: TGTGCCAGCATTCCCCACGGGACGATGTCAGCAGATACGCAGTATTTT.

The rearrangement uses TRBV5-1 and TRBJ1-1; D call uncertain. This CDR3 contains 15 residues. Germline V lookup: CDR1 SGHRS, CDR2 YFSETQ. The V and J ends lost 6 bases and 0 bases respectively, with 15 bases between them. CDR3 DNA sequence: TGCGCCAGCAATGAAGGAGACTACATGAACACTGAAGCTTTCTTT. Protein: CASNEGDYMNTEAFF.

The genes are TRBV5-1 and TRBJ1-4; 7 bases match TRBD1. Germline CDR1 and CDR2: SGHRS and YFSETQ. The CDR3 length is 15 residues. J gave up 5 bases and V 4 bases, and 8 bases lay outside the gene matches. CDR3: CASSPIQGLNEKLFF. For the CDR3, the DNA is TGCGCCAGCAGCCCCATACAGGGGCTAAATGAAAAACTGTTTTTT.

The chain is built from TRBV30 and TRBJ1-1; tentatively, D is TRBD1 (6 bases). Trimming removed 7 bases from V and 3 bases from J, with 15 bases in between. The CDR3 is 13 amino acids. Per the germline V gene, CDR1 is GTSNPN and CDR2 is SVGIG (reference sequence). Written as DNA, the CDR3 is TGTGCCTCCGAGGGGGGGAGCGACACTGAAGCTTTCTTT. Translated, it gives CASEGGSDTEAFF.

The V call is TRBV30, the J call TRBJ1-6; D gene unclear. V dropped 2 bases and J dropped 3 bases, with 5 bases sitting between them. This CDR3 has 13 amino acids. Germline CDR1 is GTSNPN and CDR2 is SVGIG (reference sequence). Here the CDR3 reads CAWSQDYNSPLHF. The DNA for the CDR3 is TGTGCCTGGAGTCAAGACTATAATTCACCCCTCCACTTT.

The chain couples TRBV30 to TRBJ1-1; D perhaps matches TRBD1 (6 bases). The CDR3 loop spans 13 amino acids. Trimming removed 5 bases from V and 5 bases from J, with 15 bases in between. Germline CDR1 and CDR2: GTSNPN and SVGIG (reference sequence). CDR3 loop: CAWGTGSGTEAFF. The CDR3 DNA follows: TGTGCCTGGGGCACAGGGTCGGGGACTGAAGCTTTCTTT.

This clone has just a few counts. The rearrangement joins TRBV11-2 to TRBJ1-5; no reliable D call. The CDR3 sequence is 13 residues long. V shed 2 bases and J shed 4 bases, with 6 bases lying between them. Germline loops: CDR1 SGHAT, CDR2 FQNNGV. CDR3: CASSLRANQPQHF. CDR3 in DNA: TGTGCCAGCAGCTTACGTGCGAATCAGCCCCAGCATTTT.

The J gene is TRBJ2-2, the V gene TRBV4-3; D may be TRBD2 (5 bases). V lost 2 bases and J 1 base, leaving 8 bases between the germline ends. Germline loops: CDR1 LGHNA, CDR2 YSLEER. The CDR3 consists of 15 residues. For the CDR3, the DNA is TGCGCCAGCAGCCAAAGCGCGGGGAACACCGGGGAGCTGTTTTTT. It encodes CASSQSAGNTGELFF.

V gene TRBV29-1 combines with J gene TRBJ2-7; no clear D. Germline-derived CDR1 and CDR2 are SQVTM and ANQGSEA. The CDR3 has 13 residues. V was clipped by 6 bases and J by 0 bases, with 12 bases between them. The CDR3 reads CSVLDTFSYEQYF. CDR3 nucleotides: TGCAGCGTGCTAGACACTTTCTCCTACGAGCAGTACTTC.

Notes on this clone: The identical CDR3 is also encoded by other nucleotide sequences in the sample. This chain uses TRBV30 with TRBJ1-1; D unresolved. The CDR3 spans 12 residues. CDR1 GTSNPN and CDR2 SVGIG come from the germline V gene (reference sequence). Trimming shortened V by 0 bases and J by 5 bases, and 7 bases separated the two germline ends. As DNA, the CDR3 is TGTGCCTGGAGTGTACAAGGGACTGAAGCTTTCTTT. This encodes CAWSVQGTEAFF.

V usage is TRBV7-6 and J usage is TRBJ2-7; 8 bases agree with TRBD1. Germline values: CDR1 SGHVS, CDR2 FNYEAQ. The length of the CDR3 is 13 residues. The V gene end was trimmed by 5 bases and the J gene end by 7 bases; junction bases not matched to a gene: 7. In DNA, the CDR3 is TGTGCCAGCAGCGCCCGACAGGGGCATGAGCAGTACTTC. This translates into CASSARQGHEQYF. Full variable domain (missing parts from reference TRBV7-6 and TRBJ2-7): GAGVSQSPRYKVTKRGQDVALRCDPISGHVSLYWYRQALGQGPEFLTYFNYEAQQDKSGLPNDRFSAERPEGSISTLTIQRTEQRDSAMYRCASSARQGHEQYFGPGTRLTVT.

The rearrangement joins TRBV14 to TRBJ2-1; D is possibly TRBD1 or TRBD2 (5 bases each). V was shortened by 1 base and J by 9 bases, with 16 bases between the two germline ends. There are 15 residues in the CDR3. Germline V gene data show CDR1 as SGHDN and CDR2 as FVKESK. The CDR3: CASSQVPGRGAEQFF. The CDR3 region has the DNA TGTGCCAGCAGCCAAGTCCCGGGGAGAGGGGCTGAGCAGTTCTTC.

This sequence joins TRBV19 and TRBJ2-1; D unresolved. Per germline, CDR1 LNHDA and CDR2 SQIVND (reference sequence). Trimming took 1 base from V and 12 from J, leaving 13 bases between them. This CDR3 has 13 residues. CDR3 coding DNA: TGTGCCAGTAGTATAGTCACTCTGGGTGGGCAGTTCTTC. Residues: CASSIVTLGGQFF.

The rearrangement uses TRBV4-3 and TRBJ1-1; TRBD1 is a possible D gene (6 bases). Trimming cost V 4 bases and J 1 base, with 13 bases left between them. Germline values: CDR1 LGHNA, CDR2 YSLEER. The CDR3 length is 15 residues. The chain's CDR3 is CASSLGQNSNTEAFF. The CDR3, as DNA: TGCGCCAGCAGCCTCGGACAGAACTCGAACACTGAAGCTTTCTTT.

This clone was seen a handful of times. V is TRBV7-9 and J is TRBJ2-3, with TRBD1 identical over 8 bases. V lost 5 bases, J lost 2 bases, and 18 bases stayed unmatched. The CDR3 has 19 amino acids. Germline V lookup: CDR1 SEHNR, CDR2 FQNEAQ (reference sequence). The CDR3 reads CASSTRIPQDRGDTDTQYF. DNA of the CDR3: TGTGCCAGCAGCACCCGGATTCCACAAGACAGGGGCGACACAGATACGCAGTATTTT.

The chain recombines TRBV19 with TRBJ1-1; no clear D. Trimming pared 5 bases from V and 3 bases from J, leaving 10 bases between. The CDR3 has 13 amino acids. In germline, CDR1 is LNHDA, CDR2 SQIVND (reference sequence). CDR3: CASSVAGYTEAFF. The CDR3 DNA follows: TGTGCCAGTAGTGTCGCAGGATACACTGAAGCTTTCTTT.

The V gene is TRBV7-9, the J gene TRBJ1-5; D is possibly TRBD1 (5 bases). This CDR3 spans 13 amino acids. Per the germline V gene, CDR1 is SEHNR and CDR2 is FQNEAQ (reference sequence). With 1 base removed from V and 6 bases from J, the gap between germline ends came to 7 bases. CDR3 sequence: CASSLGGGQPQHF. As DNA, the CDR3 is TGTGCCAGCAGCTTAGGGGGGGGTCAGCCCCAGCATTTT. The variable domain in full, with the rest retrieved from reference TRBV7-9 and TRBJ1-5, is DTGVSQNPRHKITKRGQNVTFRCDPISEHNRLYWYRQTLGQGPEFLTYFQNEAQLEKSRLLSDRFSAERPKGSFSTLEIQRTEQGDSAMYLCASSLGGGQPQHFGDGTRLSIL.

V is TRBV2 and J is TRBJ2-1; possible D gene TRBD1, 5 bases. This CDR3 contains 14 residues. Looked up from germline, CDR1 is SNHLY and CDR2 is FYNNEI. Deletions cut 3 bases from V and 0 bases from J, with 6 bases between. CDR3 loop: CASSEQGSYNEQFF. CDR3 nucleotides: TGTGCCAGCAGTGAGCAGGGCTCCTACAATGAGCAGTTCTTC.

This clone was detected a few times. The chain couples TRBV4-3 to TRBJ2-7; D is ambiguous. Germline V gene sequence: CDR1 LGHNA, CDR2 YSLEER. The CDR3 is 16 residues long. The ends were cut back, 0 bases at V and 4 bases at J, with 16 bases in the middle. The CDR3, as DNA: TGCGCCAGCAGCCAAGATCCGGCAGCCAGTAATTACGAGCAGTACTTC. Translated, it gives CASSQDPAASNYEQYF.

The V and J genes are TRBV30 and TRBJ2-1; 10 bases align to TRBD1. J lost 7 bases, V lost 3 bases, and 6 bases had no gene match. Germline V lookup: CDR1 GTSNPN, CDR2 SVGIG (reference sequence). The CDR3 runs to 14 residues. CDR3 nucleotides: TGTGCCTGGAGCCGGGGACAGGGGATTAATGAGCAGTTCTTC. It translates to CAWSRGQGINEQFF.

Regarding this clone: The sample carries other DNA sequences with the same CDR3. This sequence joins TRBV7-9 and TRBJ1-1; D ambiguous. CDR1 is SEHNR and CDR2 is FQNEAQ in the germline V gene (reference sequence). CDR3 size: 12 residues. V shed 1 base and J shed 11 bases, with 11 bases lying between them. The CDR3 bases are TGTGCCAGCAGCTTAGGCGCGAGTGAGGCTTTCTTT. It translates to CASSLGASEAFF.